A single sample is the source of the 21 T cell receptor beta chains below, sequenced in a study of early T cells in non-severe SARS-CoV-2 infection. MiXCR was run by TCRdb on the 5' RACE reads, yielding one entry per CDR3 protein. The sample consists of roughly 30,000 distinct CDR3 sequences, approximately 5.2% of them appearing once. The sample comprised whole blood. Every receptor here comes from an adult who was a healthcare worker with PCR-confirmed SARS-CoV-2 infection or an uninfected control (not recorded which).

The chain carries TRBV7-2 and TRBJ2-5; 12 nucleotides agree with TRBD2. J gave up 5 bases and V 3 bases, and 4 bases lay outside the gene matches. The CDR3 has 15 amino acids. Germline V gene data show CDR1 as SGHTA and CDR2 as FQGNSA. CDR3 bases: TGTGCCAGCAGCTTCCCTAGCGGGGGGGTGGAGACCCAGTACTTC. Translated: CASSFPSGGVETQYF.

This clonotype was counted many times. The rearrangement links TRBV19 to TRBJ2-5; weak D call: TRBD2 (5 bases). The germline gives CDR1 LNHDA, CDR2 SQIVND (reference sequence). The germline V and J ends were trimmed by 8 bases and 5 bases, with 12 bases remaining between them. The CDR3 spans 12 residues. This CDR3 reads CASEGPGETQYF. Here the CDR3 DNA reads TGTGCCAGTGAAGGGCCGGGGGAGACCCAGTACTTC.

This clonotype was counted many times. The rearrangement links TRBV20-1 to TRBJ2-1; 12 nucleotides match TRBD2. The CDR3 extends over 14 amino acids. Germline V gives CDR1 DFQATT, CDR2 SNEGSKA (reference sequence). V was pared by 6 bases and J by 9 bases, with 9 bases of the junction left unmatched. CDR3 sequence (DNA): TGCAGTGCCTCTAGCGGGGGGGATGGGAGTGAGCAGTTCTTC. This translates into CSASSGGDGSEQFF.

In this sample, this clonotype turned up many times. This chain uses TRBV18 with TRBJ2-7, with 7 bases aligning to TRBD1. From germline, CDR1 is KGHSH and CDR2 LQKENI. The V segment lost 4 bases and the J segment 2 bases; nucleotides outside the gene matches: 5. The CDR3 totals 14 residues. CDR3 in DNA: TGTGCCAGCTCACGAACGACAGGGACCTACGAGCAGTACTTC. Protein sequence: CASSRTTGTYEQYF.

Many counts were recorded for this clonotype. This sequence joins TRBV12-3 or TRBV12-4 and TRBJ2-3; D may be TRBD2 (5 bases). The V end was cut by 1 base, the J end by 0 bases, with 5 bases between. The CDR3 sequence is 14 residues long. The CDR3 DNA follows: TGTGCCAGCAGTTTAGGGACTAGCACAGATACGCAGTATTTT. It is translated as CASSLGTSTDTQYF.

The chain combines TRBV7-9 with TRBJ2-3; maybe TRBD2 (7 bases). The CDR3 contains 15 residues. V lost 5 bases to trimming and J lost 5 bases, with 17 bases between them. Germline V lookup: CDR1 SEHNR, CDR2 FQNEAQ (reference sequence). CDR3 nucleotides: TGTGCCAGCAGCCCAGGGCGCGGGGGCGTAGATACGCAGTATTTT. It yields the protein CASSPGRGGVDTQYF.

This clonotype occurred a few times. The V call is TRBV28, the J call TRBJ1-2; no firm D call. Germline V gene sequence: CDR1 MDHEN, CDR2 SYDVKM. The CDR3 loop spans 15 amino acids. The ends were cut back, 7 bases at V and 4 bases at J, with 19 bases in the middle. DNA of the CDR3: TGTGCCAGCACTCCAGCCGGTGGAGTAAGCTATGGCTACACCTTC. It is translated as CASTPAGGVSYGYTF.

This clonotype appeared a few times. The rearrangement joins TRBV7-2 to TRBJ2-1, with 9 bases aligning to TRBD2. The CDR3 extends over 16 amino acids. Germline-derived CDR1 and CDR2 are SGHTA and FQGNSA. J lost 8 bases, V lost 1 base, and 9 bases had no gene match. The CDR3 DNA reads as TGTGCCAGCAGCTTAGTAGGCGGGGGGGCCGGAGATGAGCAGTTCTTC. The encoded protein is CASSLVGGGAGDEQFF.

This clonotype was seen at least ten times. The chain has TRBV6-2 or TRBV6-3 and TRBJ2-7, with TRBD2 matching 11 bases. The CDR3 loop spans 15 amino acids. Germline values: CDR1 MNHEY, CDR2 SVGEGT. V lost 2 bases to trimming and J lost 3 bases; unmatched junction nucleotides: 3. CDR3 in amino acids: CASSYPSGGLYEQYF. The CDR3 DNA follows: TGTGCCAGCAGTTACCCTAGCGGGGGGCTCTACGAGCAGTACTTC.

This clonotype was seen ten or more times. This CDR3 is CASSLLGAGEQFF. The CDR3 DNA follows: TGTGCCAGCAGCCTATTAGGGGCGGGTGAGCAGTTCTTC. The rearrangement links TRBV5-4 to TRBJ2-1; D possibly matches TRBD1 or TRBD2 (5 bases each). The CDR3 has 13 amino acids. CDR1 is SGHNT, CDR2 YYREEE, per germline (reference sequence). V lost 4 bases, J lost 9 bases, and 14 bases lay in between.

The chain joins TRBV27 to TRBJ2-7; TRBD1 aligns across 7 bases. The CDR3 consists of 13 residues. V lost 5 bases to trimming and J lost 3 bases; unmatched junction nucleotides: 4. Germline V gene sequence: CDR1 MNHEY, CDR2 SMNVEV (reference sequence). CDR3 bases: TGTGCCAGCAGTCTGGGGACAGACTACGAGCAGTACTTC. Translation gives CASSLGTDYEQYF.

V usage is TRBV20-1 and J usage is TRBJ1-2; TRBD1 aligns across 9 bases. Germline CDR1 DFQATT, CDR2 SNEGSKA (reference sequence). The trim removed 0 bases at V and 4 bases at J, leaving 6 bases unmatched. This CDR3 has 15 residues. The CDR3 DNA is TGCAGTGCTAGAGATCGGAGGACAGGGGCCTATGGCTACACCTTC. This encodes CSARDRRTGAYGYTF.

Many counts were recorded for this clonotype. The chain employs TRBV29-1 and TRBJ1-2; possible D gene TRBD1, 5 bases. Germline V lookup: CDR1 SQVTM, CDR2 ANQGSEA. CDR3 length: 11 amino acids. The V end lost 6 bases, the J end lost 4 bases, and 9 bases lay between the germline ends. Written as DNA, the CDR3 is TGCAGCGTAGCGGGACTCTATGGCTACACCTTC. It encodes CSVAGLYGYTF.

This clonotype was seen only a few times. This chain links TRBV29-1 with TRBJ2-3, with 14 bases identical to TRBD2. CDR3 length equals 15 residues. Germline CDR1 and CDR2: SQVTM and ANQGSEA. The junction had 9 bases not matched to a gene; V was cut back by 7 bases and J by 6 bases. DNA for the CDR3: TGCAGCGCCACGACCGGGACTAGCGGGGGTGATACGCAGTATTTT. Translation gives CSATTGTSGGDTQYF.

This clonotype occurred many times. The chain recombines TRBV6-2 or TRBV6-3 with TRBJ2-5; weak D call: TRBD2 (6 bases). Germline V gene data show CDR1 as MNHEY and CDR2 as SVGEGT. The CDR3 totals 13 residues. V gave up 5 bases and J gave up 3 bases, with 10 bases separating them. The CDR3 bases are TGTGCCAGCAGTCAGACTAGGGAAGAGACCCAGTACTTC. Translation gives CASSQTREETQYF.

This clonotype came up many times. The chain uses TRBV9 and TRBJ2-6; no firm D call. Trimming stripped 2 bases from V and 1 base from J, with 1 base between. Looked up from germline, CDR1 is SGDLS and CDR2 is YYNGEE. CDR3 length equals 13 residues. CDR3 loop: CASSVSGANVLTF. The CDR3 bases are TGTGCCAGCAGCGTTTCTGGGGCCAACGTCCTGACTTTC.

This sequence joins TRBV5-1 and TRBJ1-6, with TRBD1 as a possible D gene (5 bases). Germline loops: CDR1 SGHRS, CDR2 YFSETQ. The CDR3 is 15 residues long. V was cut by 3 bases and J by 5 bases, with 12 bases left in between. CDR3 sequence reads: CASSSDDRDNSPLHF. The CDR3 DNA reads as TGCGCCAGCAGCTCAGACGACAGAGATAATTCACCCCTCCACTTT.

This clonotype was seen ten or more times. The chain recombines TRBV7-2 with TRBJ2-1; 14 positions agree with TRBD2. This CDR3 has 18 residues. V gave up 5 bases and J gave up 1 base; unmatched junction bases: 7. CDR1 is SGHTA, CDR2 FQGNSA, per germline. Here the CDR3 DNA reads TGTGCCAGCAGCCCTGGACTAGCGGGGGGAGAGTCCTACAATGAGCAGTTCTTC. This sequence encodes CASSPGLAGGESYNEQFF.

This clonotype was counted ten times or more. The V gene is TRBV6-6, the J gene TRBJ1-6, with a weak D call TRBD1 (6 bases). V dropped 6 bases and J dropped 7 bases, with 13 bases sitting between them. Germline values: CDR1 MNHNY, CDR2 SVGAGI (reference sequence). This CDR3 has 14 residues. The CDR3 reads CASSPDRNNSPLHF. CDR3 DNA sequence: TGTGCCAGCAGCCCCGACAGGAACAATTCACCCCTCCACTTT.

This clonotype was observed at least ten times. The chain couples TRBV4-3 to TRBJ2-5, with 11 bases that match TRBD2. Losses at the gene ends were 1 base for V and 0 bases for J; bases not matched to a gene: 1. The CDR3 loop spans 16 amino acids. From germline, CDR1 is LGHNA and CDR2 YSLEER. CDR3 amino acids: CASSQGTSGYQETQYF. CDR3 nucleotide sequence: TGCGCCAGCAGCCAAGGGACTAGCGGGTACCAAGAGACCCAGTACTTC.

This clonotype has a count of ten or more. V gene TRBV7-3 combines with J gene TRBJ2-1; the match to TRBD2 covers 10 bases. V dropped 4 bases and J dropped 3; count of bases not matched to a gene: 3. The CDR3 runs 15 residues. The germline V gene has CDR1 SGHTA and CDR2 FQGTGA. The CDR3 DNA sequence: TGTGCCAGCAGCTCCTGGACTAGCGGCTACAATGAGCAGTTCTTC. As protein: CASSSWTSGYNEQFF. The variable domain in full, with the rest retrieved from reference TRBV7-3 and TRBJ2-1, is GAGVSQTPSNKVTEKGKYVELRCDPISGHTALYWYRQSLGQGPEFLIYFQGTGAADDSGLPNDRFFAVRPEGSVSTLKIQRTERGDSAVYLCASSSWTSGYNEQFFGPGTRLTVL.